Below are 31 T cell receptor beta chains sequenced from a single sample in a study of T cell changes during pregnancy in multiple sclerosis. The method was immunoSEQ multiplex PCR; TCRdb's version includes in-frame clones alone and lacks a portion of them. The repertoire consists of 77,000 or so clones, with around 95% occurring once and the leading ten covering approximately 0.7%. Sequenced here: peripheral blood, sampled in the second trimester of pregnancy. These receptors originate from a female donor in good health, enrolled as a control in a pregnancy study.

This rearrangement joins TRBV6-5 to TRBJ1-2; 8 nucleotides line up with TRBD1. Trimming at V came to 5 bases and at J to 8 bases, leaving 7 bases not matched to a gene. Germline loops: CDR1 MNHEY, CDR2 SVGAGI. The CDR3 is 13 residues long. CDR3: CASSPDRGYGYTF. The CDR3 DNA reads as TGTGCCAGCAGTCCAGACAGGGGATACGGCTACACCTTC.

The CDR3 region has the DNA TGTGCCAGCACCAGGGATAGCAATCAGCCCCAGCATTTT. It specifies CASTRDSNQPQHF. J is TRBJ1-5 and V is TRBV7-2, with a weak D call TRBD1 (5 bases). CDR1 and CDR2 from the germline V gene are SGHTA and FQGNSA. Trimming took 7 bases from V and 0 from J, leaving 7 bases between them. The CDR3 extends over 13 amino acids.

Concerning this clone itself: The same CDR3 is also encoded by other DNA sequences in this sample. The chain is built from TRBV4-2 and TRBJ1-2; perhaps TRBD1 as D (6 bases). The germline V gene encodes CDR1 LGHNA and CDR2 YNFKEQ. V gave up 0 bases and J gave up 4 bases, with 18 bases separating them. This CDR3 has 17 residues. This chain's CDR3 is CASSQDVGGSTSYGYTF. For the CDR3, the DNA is TGTGCCAGCAGCCAAGATGTAGGGGGATCCACTAGCTATGGCTACACCTTC.

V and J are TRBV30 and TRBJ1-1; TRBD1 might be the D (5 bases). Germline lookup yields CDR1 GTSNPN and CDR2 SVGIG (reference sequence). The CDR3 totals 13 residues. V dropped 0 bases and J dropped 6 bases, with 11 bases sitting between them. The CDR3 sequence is CAWSVSRQSEAFF. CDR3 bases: TGTGCCTGGAGTGTGAGCAGACAGTCTGAAGCTTTCTTT. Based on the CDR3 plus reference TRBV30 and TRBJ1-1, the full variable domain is SQTIHQWPATLVQPVGSPLSLECTVEGTSNPNLYWYRQAAGRGLQLLFYSVGIGQISSEVPQNLSASRPQDRQFILSSKKLLLSDSGFYLCAWSVSRQSEAFFGQGTRLTVV.

The CDR3 region is CASSISGGPPLHF. In DNA form, the CDR3 reads TGTGCCAGTAGTATCTCCGGCGGTCCACCCCTCCACTTT. This chain connects TRBV19 to TRBJ1-6; D is unclear. Trimming took off 3 bases at V and 11 bases at J, with 11 bases between the two ends. Germline assignment: CDR1 LNHDA and CDR2 SQIVND (reference sequence). This CDR3 is built from 13 residues.

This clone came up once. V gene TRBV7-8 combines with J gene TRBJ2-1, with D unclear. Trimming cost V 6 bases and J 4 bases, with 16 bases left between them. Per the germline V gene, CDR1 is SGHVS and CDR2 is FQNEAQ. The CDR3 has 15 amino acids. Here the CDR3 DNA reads TGTGCCAGCAGAATCGGCGGAAGCCTATACAATGAGCAGTTCTTC. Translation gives CASRIGGSLYNEQFF.

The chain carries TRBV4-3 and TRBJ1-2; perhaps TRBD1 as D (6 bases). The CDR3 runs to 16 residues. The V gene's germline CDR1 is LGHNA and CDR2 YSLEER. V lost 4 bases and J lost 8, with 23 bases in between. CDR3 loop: CASSPRGGGLGPGYTF. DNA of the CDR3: TGCGCCAGCAGCCCGCGCGGGGGCGGCCTAGGGCCAGGCTACACCTTC.

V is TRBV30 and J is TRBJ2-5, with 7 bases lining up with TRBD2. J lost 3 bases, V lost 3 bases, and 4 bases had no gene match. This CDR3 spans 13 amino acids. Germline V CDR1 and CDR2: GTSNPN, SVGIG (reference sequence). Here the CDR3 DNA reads TGTGCCTGGAGAGCCCGGGGGGAAGAGACCCAGTACTTC. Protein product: CAWRARGEETQYF.

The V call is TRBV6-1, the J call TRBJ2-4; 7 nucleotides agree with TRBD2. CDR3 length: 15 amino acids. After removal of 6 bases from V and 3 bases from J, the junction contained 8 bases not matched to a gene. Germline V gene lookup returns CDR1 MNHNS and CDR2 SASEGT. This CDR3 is CASSQRGVGKNIQYF. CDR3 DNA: TGTGCCAGCAGCCAACGGGGGGTGGGCAAAAACATTCAGTACTTC.

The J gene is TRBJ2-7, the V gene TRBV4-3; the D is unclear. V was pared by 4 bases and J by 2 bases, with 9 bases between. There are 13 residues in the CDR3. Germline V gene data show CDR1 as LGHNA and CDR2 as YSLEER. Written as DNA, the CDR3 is TGCGCCAGCAGCCCCGGCGGAACCTACGAGCAGTACTTC. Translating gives CASSPGGTYEQYF.

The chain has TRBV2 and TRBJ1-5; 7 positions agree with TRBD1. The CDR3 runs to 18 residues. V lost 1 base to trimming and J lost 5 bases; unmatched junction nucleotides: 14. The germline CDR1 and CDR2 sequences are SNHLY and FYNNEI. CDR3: CASSEVGQGVVRHQPQHF. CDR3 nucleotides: TGTGCCAGCAGTGAAGTGGGGCAGGGGGTAGTGAGGCATCAGCCCCAGCATTTT.

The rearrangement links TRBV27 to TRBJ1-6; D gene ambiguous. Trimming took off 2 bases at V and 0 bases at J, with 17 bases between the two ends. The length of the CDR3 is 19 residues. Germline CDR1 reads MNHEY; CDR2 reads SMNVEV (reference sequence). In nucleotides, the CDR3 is TGTGCCAGCAGTTTAAGTCAAGCAAGATCTAGCTCCTATAATTCACCCCTCCACTTT. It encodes CASSLSQARSSSYNSPLHF.

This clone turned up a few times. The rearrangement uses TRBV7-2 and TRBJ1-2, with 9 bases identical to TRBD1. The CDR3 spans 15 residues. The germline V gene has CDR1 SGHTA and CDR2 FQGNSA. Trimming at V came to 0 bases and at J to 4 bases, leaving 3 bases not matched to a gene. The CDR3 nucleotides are TGTGCCAGCAGCTTAGCTGGACAGGGGACCTATGGCTACACCTTC. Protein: CASSLAGQGTYGYTF.

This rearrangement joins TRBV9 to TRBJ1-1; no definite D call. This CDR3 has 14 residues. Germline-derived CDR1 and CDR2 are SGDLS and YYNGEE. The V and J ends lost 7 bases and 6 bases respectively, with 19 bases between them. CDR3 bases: TGTGCCAGCTCCCAGGTGGAGGGTTCCTCTGAAGCTTTCTTT. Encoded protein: CASSQVEGSSEAFF.

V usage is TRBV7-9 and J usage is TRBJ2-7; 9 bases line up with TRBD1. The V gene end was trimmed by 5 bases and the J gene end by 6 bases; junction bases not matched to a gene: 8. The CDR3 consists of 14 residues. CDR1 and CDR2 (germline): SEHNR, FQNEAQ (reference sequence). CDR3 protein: CASSLGQGVGEQYF. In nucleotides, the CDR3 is TGTGCCAGCAGCCTGGGACAGGGAGTAGGCGAGCAGTACTTC.

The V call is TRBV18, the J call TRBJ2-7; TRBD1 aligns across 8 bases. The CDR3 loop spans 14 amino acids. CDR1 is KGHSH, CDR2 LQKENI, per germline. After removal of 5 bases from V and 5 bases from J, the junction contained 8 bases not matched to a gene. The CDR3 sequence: CASSTMTGVDEQYF. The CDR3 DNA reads TGTGCCAGCTCAACAATGACAGGGGTCGACGAGCAGTACTTC.

The CDR3 DNA sequence: TGCGCCAGCAGCCAAGATCTGAGCGGGGGGATTTACAATGAGCAGTTCTTC. Residues: CASSQDLSGGIYNEQFF. The chain uses TRBV4-3 and TRBJ2-1; 9 positions agree with TRBD2. V dropped 0 bases and J dropped 4; count of bases not matched to a gene: 7. Germline V gene data show CDR1 as LGHNA and CDR2 as YSLEER. The CDR3 is 17 amino acids.

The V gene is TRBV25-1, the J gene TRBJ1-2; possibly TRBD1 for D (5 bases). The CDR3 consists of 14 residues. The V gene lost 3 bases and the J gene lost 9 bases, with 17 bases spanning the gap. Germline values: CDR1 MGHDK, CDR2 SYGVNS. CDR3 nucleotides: TGTGCCAGCAGTGATGACAGTCTTTCTATGAGCTACACCTTC. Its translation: CASSDDSLSMSYTF.

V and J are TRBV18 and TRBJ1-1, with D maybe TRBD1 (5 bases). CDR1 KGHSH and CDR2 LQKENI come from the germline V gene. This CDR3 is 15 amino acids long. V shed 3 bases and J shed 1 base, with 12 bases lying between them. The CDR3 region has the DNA TGTGCCAGCTCACCCTACCAGCAGGGGAACACTGAAGCTTTCTTT. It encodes CASSPYQQGNTEAFF.

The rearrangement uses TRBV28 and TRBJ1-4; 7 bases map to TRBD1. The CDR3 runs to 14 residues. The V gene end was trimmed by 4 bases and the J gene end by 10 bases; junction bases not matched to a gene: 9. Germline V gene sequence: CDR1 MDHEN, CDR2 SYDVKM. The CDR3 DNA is TGTGCCAGCAGTTCGACAGGGCTGGGGGGAAAACTGTTTTTT. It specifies CASSSTGLGGKLFF. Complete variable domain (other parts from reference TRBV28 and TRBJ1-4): DVKVTQSSRYLVKRTGEKVFLECVQDMDHENMFWYRQDPGLGLRLIYFSYDVKMKEKGDIPEGYSVSREKKERFSLILESASTNQTSMYLCASSSTGLGGKLFFGSGTQLSVL.

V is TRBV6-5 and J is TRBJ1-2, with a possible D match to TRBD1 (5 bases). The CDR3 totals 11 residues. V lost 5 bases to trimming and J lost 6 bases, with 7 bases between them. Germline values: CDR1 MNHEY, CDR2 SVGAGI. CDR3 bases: TGTGCCAGCAGTACCAGGGATGGCTACACCTTC. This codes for CASSTRDGYTF.

CDR3 amino acids: CASSSRDSNSPLHF. CDR3 coding DNA: TGCGCCAGCAGCTCCCGGGACAGCAATTCACCCCTCCACTTT. The V call is TRBV5-1, the J call TRBJ1-6, with 7 bases lining up with TRBD1. CDR1 and CDR2 from the germline V gene are SGHRS and YFSETQ. This CDR3 has 14 amino acids. The trim removed 3 bases at V and 7 bases at J, leaving 4 bases unmatched.

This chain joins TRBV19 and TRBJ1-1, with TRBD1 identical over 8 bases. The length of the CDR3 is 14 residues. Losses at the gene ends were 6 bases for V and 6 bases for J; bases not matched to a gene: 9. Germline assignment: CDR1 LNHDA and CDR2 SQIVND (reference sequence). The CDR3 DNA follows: TGTGCCAGTAGCCGAGACAGGGGAGGGGCTGAAGCTTTCTTT. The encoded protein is CASSRDRGGAEAFF.

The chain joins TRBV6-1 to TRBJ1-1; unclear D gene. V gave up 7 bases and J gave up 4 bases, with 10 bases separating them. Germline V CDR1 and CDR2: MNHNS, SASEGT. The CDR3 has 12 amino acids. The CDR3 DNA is TGTGCCAGCACGCGGGATCGCACTGAAGCTTTCTTT. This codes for CASTRDRTEAFF.

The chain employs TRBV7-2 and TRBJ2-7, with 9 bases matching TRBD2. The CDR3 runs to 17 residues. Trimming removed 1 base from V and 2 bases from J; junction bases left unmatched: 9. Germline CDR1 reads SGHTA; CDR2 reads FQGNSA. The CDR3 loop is CASSLVLAGSSPYEQYF. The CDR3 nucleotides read TGTGCCAGCAGCTTAGTCCTAGCGGGGTCCTCCCCCTACGAGCAGTACTTC. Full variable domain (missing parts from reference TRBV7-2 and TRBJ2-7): GAGVSQSPSNKVTEKGKDVELRCDPISGHTALYWYRQSLGQGLEFLIYFQGNSAPDKSGLPSDRFSAERTGGSVSTLTIQRTQQEDSAVYLCASSLVLAGSSPYEQYFGPGTRLTVT.

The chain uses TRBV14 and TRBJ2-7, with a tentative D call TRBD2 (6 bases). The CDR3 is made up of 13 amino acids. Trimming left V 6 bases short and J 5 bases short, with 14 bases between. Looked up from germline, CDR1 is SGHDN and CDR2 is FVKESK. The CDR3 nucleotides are TGTGCCAGCAGGCGTAACGGGGGAGACGAGCAGTACTTC. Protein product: CASRRNGGDEQYF.

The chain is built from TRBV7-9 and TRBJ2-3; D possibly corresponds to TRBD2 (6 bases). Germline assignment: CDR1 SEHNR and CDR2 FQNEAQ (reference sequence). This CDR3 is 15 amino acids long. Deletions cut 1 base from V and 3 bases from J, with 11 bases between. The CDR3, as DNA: TGTGCCAGCAGCTTAGTGGGACTGATTACAGATACGCAGTATTTT. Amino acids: CASSLVGLITDTQYF.

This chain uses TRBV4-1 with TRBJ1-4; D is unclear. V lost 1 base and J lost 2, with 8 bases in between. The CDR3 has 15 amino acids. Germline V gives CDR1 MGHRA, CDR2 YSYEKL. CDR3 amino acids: CASSQVRYTNEKLFF. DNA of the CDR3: TGCGCCAGCAGCCAAGTCCGGTATACTAATGAAAAACTGTTTTTT.

The CDR3, as DNA: TGTGCCAGCAAGTGGGGGCAGGACACTGAAGCTTTCTTT. It yields the protein CASKWGQDTEAFF. This chain links TRBV6-5 with TRBJ1-1; D is possibly TRBD1 (6 bases). V shed 7 bases and J shed 3 bases, with 12 bases lying between them. Germline assignment: CDR1 MNHEY and CDR2 SVGAGI. The CDR3 covers 13 residues.

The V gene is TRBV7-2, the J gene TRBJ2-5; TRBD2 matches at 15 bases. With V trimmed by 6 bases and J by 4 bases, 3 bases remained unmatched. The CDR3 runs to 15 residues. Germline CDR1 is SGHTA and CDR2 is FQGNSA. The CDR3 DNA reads TGTGCCAGCAGACGGACTAGCGGGGGGGCAGAGACCCAGTACTTC. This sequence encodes CASRRTSGGAETQYF.

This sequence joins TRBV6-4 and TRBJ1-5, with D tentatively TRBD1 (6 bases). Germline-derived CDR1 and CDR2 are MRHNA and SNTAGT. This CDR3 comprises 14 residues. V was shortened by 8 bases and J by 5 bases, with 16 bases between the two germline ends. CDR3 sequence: CASPPAGADQPQHF. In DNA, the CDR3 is TGTGCCAGCCCTCCGGCAGGGGCCGATCAGCCCCAGCATTTT.